The 9 T cell receptor beta chains presented below share a single source sample, sequenced in a study of T cell responses to AZD1222 COVID-19 vaccine. Profiled with immunoSEQ multiplex PCR; TCRdb holds only in-frame clones, not every one. The table has tens of thousands of clones, around nine tenths seen once. Material: peripheral blood, obtained on day 0 of MenACWY control vaccination. Every receptor here comes from an adult in good health.

The chain links TRBV18 to TRBJ2-7; TRBD2 aligns across 7 bases. V lost 6 bases to trimming and J lost 3 bases; unmatched junction nucleotides: 5. CDR1 and CDR2 (germline): KGHSH, LQKENI. The CDR3 length is 13 residues. CDR3 coding DNA: TGTGCCAGCTCCCGGGACTACCTCTACGAGCAGTACTTC. Translation gives CASSRDYLYEQYF. Based on the CDR3 plus reference TRBV18 and TRBJ2-7, the full variable domain is NAGVMQNPRHLVRRRGQEARLRCSPMKGHSHVYWYRQLPEEGLKFMVYLQKENIIDESGMPKERFSAEFPKEGPSILRIQQVVRGDSAAYFCASSRDYLYEQYFGPGTRLTVT.

The V call is TRBV3-1 (or the pseudogene TRBV3-2), the J call TRBJ2-3; 9 bases line up with TRBD2. Germline V CDR1 and CDR2: LGHDT, YNNKEL (reference sequence). The CDR3 loop spans 15 amino acids. V was clipped by 4 bases and J by 0 bases; unmatched bases: 2. CDR3 protein: CASSPLAGSTDTQYF. The CDR3 DNA sequence: TGTGCCAGCAGCCCGCTAGCGGGGAGCACAGATACGCAGTATTTT.

This clone was seen a single time. This chain links TRBV3-1 (or the pseudogene TRBV3-2) with TRBJ2-5; 7 bases are shared with TRBD2. This CDR3 has 13 residues. The V and J ends lost 1 base and 5 bases, in that order; junction bases with no gene match: 1. CDR1 is LGHDT, CDR2 YNNKEL, per germline (reference sequence). Here the CDR3 DNA reads TGTGCCAGCAGCCAAGGGGAGGGGGAGACCCAGTACTTC. Translation gives CASSQGEGETQYF.

CDR3 residues: CASSDSCPGGIDQPQHF. The CDR3 nucleotides are TGTGCCAGCAGTGACTCGTGTCCGGGGGGCATTGATCAGCCCCAGCATTTT. This chain joins TRBV6-4 and TRBJ1-5; D might be TRBD1 (6 bases). Trimming pared 0 bases from V and 5 bases from J, leaving 17 bases between. Germline V CDR1 and CDR2: MRHNA, SNTAGT. CDR3 length equals 17 residues.

V usage is TRBV28 and J usage is TRBJ1-4; D is undetermined. Germline-derived CDR1 and CDR2 are MDHEN and SYDVKM. The CDR3 extends over 12 amino acids. The V and J ends lost 3 bases and 10 bases respectively, with 9 bases between them. CDR3 sequence (DNA): TGTGCCAGCAGTTTTCGGGGTGGAAAACTGTTTTTT. This translates into CASSFRGGKLFF.

V is TRBV19 and J is TRBJ2-7; TRBD2 might be the D (5 bases). CDR3 length: 12 amino acids. The V end lost 10 bases, the J end lost 2 bases, and 12 bases lay between the germline ends. CDR1 is LNHDA, CDR2 SQIVND, per germline (reference sequence). The CDR3 loop is CATEGLAYEQYF. The DNA of the CDR3 is TGTGCCACCGAAGGACTGGCCTACGAGCAGTACTTC.

The genes are TRBV6-5 and TRBJ1-5, with D possibly matching TRBD1 (5 bases). The CDR3 has 12 residues. The germline CDR1 and CDR2 sequences are MNHEY and SVGAGI. Trimming stripped 4 bases from V and 7 bases from J, with 8 bases between. For the CDR3, the DNA is TGTGCCAGCAGTTCCGGGGACCAGCCCCAGCATTTT. Amino acid sequence: CASSSGDQPQHF.

The chain's CDR3 is CSVEGDGWTYGYTF. CDR3 sequence (DNA): TGCAGCGTTGAGGGGGACGGTTGGACGTATGGCTACACCTTC. The chain carries TRBV29-1 and TRBJ1-2; tentatively, D is TRBD1 (5 bases). This CDR3 has 14 amino acids. Trimming stripped 3 bases from V and 5 bases from J, with 16 bases between. The germline CDR1 and CDR2 sequences are SQVTM and ANQGSEA.

The gene calls are TRBV6-1 and TRBJ1-5; TRBD1 might be the D (5 bases). The CDR3 is 15 residues long. CDR1 and CDR2 (germline): MNHNS, SASEGT. Trimming removed 2 bases from V and 2 bases from J, with 10 bases in between. The CDR3 DNA reads as TGTGCCAGCAGTGAACGTGACAGAGGCAATCAGCCCCAGCATTTT. As protein: CASSERDRGNQPQHF.